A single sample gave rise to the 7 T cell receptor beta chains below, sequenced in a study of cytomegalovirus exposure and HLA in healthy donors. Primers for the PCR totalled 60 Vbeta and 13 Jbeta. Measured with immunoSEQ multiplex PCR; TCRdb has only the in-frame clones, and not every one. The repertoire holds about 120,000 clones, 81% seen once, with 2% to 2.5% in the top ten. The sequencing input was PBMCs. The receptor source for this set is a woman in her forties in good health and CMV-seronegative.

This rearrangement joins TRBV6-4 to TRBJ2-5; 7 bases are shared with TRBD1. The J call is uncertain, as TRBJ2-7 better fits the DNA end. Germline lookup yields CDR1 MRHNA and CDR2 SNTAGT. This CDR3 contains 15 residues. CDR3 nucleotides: TGTGCCAGCAGTGAGGAGACAGGGAGAGGTTACGAGCAGTACTTC. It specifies CASSEETGRGYEQYF.

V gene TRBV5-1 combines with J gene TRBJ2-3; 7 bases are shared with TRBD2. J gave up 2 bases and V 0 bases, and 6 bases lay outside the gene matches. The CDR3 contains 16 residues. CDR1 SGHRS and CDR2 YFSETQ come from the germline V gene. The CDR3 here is CASSLGSSGHTDTQYF. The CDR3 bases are TGCGCCAGCAGCTTGGGGTCTAGCGGCCACACAGATACGCAGTATTTT.

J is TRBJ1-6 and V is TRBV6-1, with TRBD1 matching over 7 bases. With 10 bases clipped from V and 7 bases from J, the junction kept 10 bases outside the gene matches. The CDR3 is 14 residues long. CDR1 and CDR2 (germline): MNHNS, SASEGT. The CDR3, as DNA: TGTGCCACCTTAGACGGGACAGAAAATTCACCCCTCCACTTT. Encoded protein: CATLDGTENSPLHF.

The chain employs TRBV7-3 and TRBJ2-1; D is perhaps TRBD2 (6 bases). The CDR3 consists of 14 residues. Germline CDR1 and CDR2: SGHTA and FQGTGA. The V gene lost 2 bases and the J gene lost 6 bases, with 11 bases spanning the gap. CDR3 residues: CASSLLLAPNEQFF. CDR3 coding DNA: TGTGCCAGCAGCTTACTTCTAGCGCCCAATGAGCAGTTCTTC.

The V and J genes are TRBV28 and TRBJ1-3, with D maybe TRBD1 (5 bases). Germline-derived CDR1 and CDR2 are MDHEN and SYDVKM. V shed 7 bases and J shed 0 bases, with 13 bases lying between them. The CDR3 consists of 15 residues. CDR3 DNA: TGTGCCAGCACTGCCGGACATTCCTCTGGAAACACCATATATTTT. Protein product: CASTAGHSSGNTIYF.

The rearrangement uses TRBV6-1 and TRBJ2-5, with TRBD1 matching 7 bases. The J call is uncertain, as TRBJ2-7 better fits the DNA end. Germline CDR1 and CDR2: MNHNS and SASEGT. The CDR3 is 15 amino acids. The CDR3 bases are TGTGCCAGCAGTGAAGGAACAGGGGCTAGGTACGAGCAGTACTTC. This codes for CASSEGTGARYEQYF.

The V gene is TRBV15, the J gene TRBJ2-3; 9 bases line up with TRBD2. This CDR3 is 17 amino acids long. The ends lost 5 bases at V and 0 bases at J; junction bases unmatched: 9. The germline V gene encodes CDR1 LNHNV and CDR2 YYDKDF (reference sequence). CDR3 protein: CATSLKRGATSTDTQYF. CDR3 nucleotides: TGTGCCACCAGCCTTAAGCGGGGGGCCACTAGCACAGATACGCAGTATTTT.